These T cell receptor beta chains were read from a single sample in a study of cytomegalovirus exposure and HLA in healthy donors. Clones were sequenced by immunoSEQ multiplex PCR, and TCRdb holds only the in-frame ones, with some missing. This table holds hundreds of thousands of clones, approximately 88% found once. Sequenced: PBMCs. Receptors originate from a boy aged 2 to 9 in good health and CMV-seronegative. Each CDR3 is given with its conserved first and last residue. The order of the fields is D gene, clone size, V gene, J gene, CDR3 protein, CDR3 DNA. A D gene is named only where the DNA matches it firmly. Not every row has a clone size; where given, it reads once, few, many or a size class.

>NA|NA|TRBV6-1|TRBJ2-7
CASSEGGRGYEQYF
TGTGCCAGCAGTGAAGGCGGCAGGGGTTACGAGCAGTACTTC
>TRBD2|NA|TRBV6-4|TRBJ2-1
CASSDPNSGGADNEQFF
TGTGCCAGCAGTGACCCCAATAGCGGGGGAGCGGACAATGAGCAGTTCTTC
>NA|NA|TRBV7-8|TRBJ1-5
CASSLGSAGQPQHF
TGTGCCAGCAGCTTAGGATCTGCCGGTCAGCCCCAGCATTTT
>NA|NA|TRBV7-2|TRBJ2-7
CASSSTSYEQYF
TGTGCCAGCAGCTCGACTAGCTACGAGCAGTACTTC
>NA|NA|TRBV9|TRBJ2-1
CASSARDLRASSYNEQFF
TGTGCCAGCAGCGCCAGGGATCTTCGGGCGAGCTCCTACAATGAGCAGTTCTTC
>NA|NA|TRBV4-1|TRBJ1-6
CASRLLGQKNSPLHF
TGCGCCAGCAGGCTATTAGGACAGAAAAATTCACCCCTCCACTTT
>TRBD2|NA|TRBV27|TRBJ2-1
CASGSGSGRANYNEQFF
TGTGCCAGCGGATCGGGTAGCGGGAGGGCCAACTACAATGAGCAGTTCTTC
>NA|NA|TRBV19|TRBJ1-1
CASSAGVNTEAFF
TGTGCCAGTAGTGCCGGAGTGAACACTGAAGCTTTCTTT
>NA|NA|TRBV9|TRBJ1-4
CASSSGGGGGNEKLFF
TGTGCCAGCAGCTCCGGCGGCGGCGGCGGGAATGAAAAACTGTTTTTT
>NA|NA|TRBV6-6|TRBJ1-2
CASSFRVDSYGYTF
TGTGCCAGCAGTTTTCGGGTCGATAGCTATGGCTACACCTTC
>TRBD1|NA|TRBV9|TRBJ2-1
CASSVAEGGAYNEQFF
TGTGCCAGCAGCGTAGCTGAAGGGGGCGCTTACAATGAGCAGTTCTTC
>NA|NA|TRBV6-5|TRBJ1-1
CASSYGAEAFF
TGTGCCAGCAGTTACGGGGCCGAAGCTTTCTTT
>TRBD2|NA|TRBV5-6|TRBJ2-7
CASSFGGTIAYEQYF
TGTGCCAGCAGCTTCGGCGGGACTATAGCCTACGAGCAGTACTTC
>NA|NA|TRBV6-5|TRBJ2-1
CASRRGQSSYNEQFF
TGTGCCAGCAGGCGCGGACAGTCCTCCTACAATGAGCAGTTCTTC
>NA|few|TRBV12-5|TRBJ1-5
CASGLSYNQPQHF
TGTGCTAGTGGTTTGTCTTACAATCAGCCCCAGCATTTT
>NA|NA|TRBV19|TRBJ1-5
CASSKPGNYQPQHF
TGTGCCAGTAGTAAACCGGGGAACTATCAGCCCCAGCATTTT